This TCR beta chain is from a study of regulatory T cells in long-lasting Graves disease. Study-wide points: Few sampled subjects may have lowered accuracy.

Regarding time point: newly diagnosed GD, antithyroid drugs for less than 3 months. From RNA extracted from PBMCs, the TCR library was made. Arm-PCR with iRepertoire HTBI primers amplified the CDR3 regions for these TCR beta libraries. Each CDR3 protein is one row after TCRdb ran MiXCR on the multiplex PCR reads. The repertoire has around 450,000 distinct CDR3 sequences, 15% of them found once; the top ten carry about 8.2%. V lost 3 bases to trimming and J lost 0 bases, with 18 bases between them. This CDR3 region has 17 residues. CDR1 MNHNS and CDR2 SASEGT come from the germline V gene. In this sample, this clonotype turned up a few times. As yet, its antigen is unknown. These same records also appear under a second study, on T cells in Graves' hyperthyroidism and ophthalmopathy.

This specimen was peripheral blood mononuclear cells (PBMCs), taken at new diagnosis, from a patient treated with antithyroid drugs. The J gene is TRBJ2-7, the V gene TRBV6-1; TRBD2 is a possible D gene (6 bases). This TCR came from a woman aged 40 to 50 with Graves disease. CDR3 nucleotides: TGTGCCAGCAGTGACTCGTTCAAGCGGGCCTGCTCCTACGAGCAGTACTTC. Its translation is CASSDSFKRACSYEQYF.